This T cell receptor (beta chain) stems from a study of beta chain features in type 1 diabetes (dated by TCRdb to 2017 to 2018). With regard to the full study: Patients and healthy donors did not differ in mean age, gender distribution, total cell number or subset yield. Across all samples, roughly 110,000,000 sorted cells were examined, and cell number per subset correlated strongly with RNA yield. In the study, recently diagnosed type 1 diabetes patients and matched healthy donors were compared on the TCRB repertoires of their sorted circulating CD4+ T cell subsets. Whereas all 30 or so donors provided naive and central memory subsets, regulatory and stem cell-like memory subsets were isolated from just 8 patients and about 8 healthy donors.

As encoded in the germline V gene (reference sequence), CDR1 is SEHNR while CDR2 is FQNEAQ. V and J lose 5 bases and 13 bases, and a span of 14 bases separates them. Spanning cysteine to phenylalanine, the CDR3 consists of 12 amino acids. The kept DNA is CDR3 alone, 36 bases in frame from the first base. Beyond this particular receptor, the publication reports: At VDJ recombination sites, type 1 diabetes patients had fewer insertions and more deleted nucleotides, which implies abnormalities in thymic rearrangement. PCR might favor shorter templates, but patient and control samples were amplified and corrected together, so any skew would affect both groups equally. The naive, central memory and regulatory TCRB repertoires appeared to resemble one another more closely among patients than among healthy donors. Type 1 diabetes patients showed a moderate but significant shortening of TCRB CDR3 length in all four CD4+ subsets. Because cDNA rather than genomic DNA was sequenced, highly expressing activated cells could have been over-represented, although no difference in activation and CD3 levels was found between groups. Only small numbers of individuals were included in the HLA sub-analyses, which left unresolved whether HLA type had any influence on TCRB rearrangement.

A word on this clone: Its antigen is unknown. The record has no base qualities; no much larger clone is one base away.

From each donor, a single peripheral blood sample of approximately 120 mL on average was drawn into heparinised tubes. Using a panel that included CD45RO, CCR7, CD25, CD127, CD95 and CD27, naive, central memory, regulatory and stem cell-like memory CD4+ T cells were sorted on a BD FACSAria II. All sorted populations exceeded 95% purity. PBMCs were isolated right away by Lymphoprep density gradient centrifugation and were stained directly, without culture. So that batch effects would be minimized, each experiment stained and sorted samples in pairs, pairing one healthy donor with one patient. The entire isolated RNA was reverse transcribed using the High Capacity cDNA Reverse Transcription Kit, and thus expressed TCRB transcripts were sequenced. Deep immunoSEQ sequencing was performed on naive, central memory and regulatory T cell samples, with an average of approximately 4 million total reads per sample. After sorted cells were lysed in RLT buffer, RNA was extracted with DNase-treated RNeasy Micro or Mini kits, with the choice depending on cell number. Each cell subset was processed separately to prevent cross-contamination, with patient and healthy donor samples processed together. The immunoSEQ multiplex PCR was used to amplify TCRB sequences from cDNA, yielding 87-bp fragments that span the CDR3 region. The amplicons were sequenced using the Illumina HiSeq platform. As for how the authors treated the data: PCR bias was corrected computationally using synthetic template baselines, and reads within Hamming distance 2 were collapsed, with unmergeable singletons discarded. Reads were aligned against IMGT so that V, D and J genes, CDR3 length and insertions or deletions at six rearrangement sites could be assigned. Clonotype counts were normalized to sorted cell number within each subset before computing true diversity and Gini coefficients with the tcR R package. The overlap coefficient, calculated on TCRB nucleotide sequences, was used to quantify repertoire sharing. TCRdb took this table from immuneACCESS and kept in-frame rearrangements with V and J called. Such tables lack part of the clones; where checked against another copy, unresolved V genes explain under half of the gap, and the rest is unexplained. That table supplies the V and J calls and clone size; D and trimming were determined from the DNA. Recorded for this sample are 100,000 to 150,000 clones; around 9% of them occurred a single time. The ten largest clones represent 0.6% to 0.9% of the sample.

This TCR was recovered from a young man with type 1 diabetes. The material sequenced was central memory CD4+ T cells from blood. This sequence uses TRBV7-9 and TRBJ2-2; a tentative D match to TRBD2 spans 5 bases. The nucleotides read TGTGCCAGCAGCCAACTAGAAAAGGCGCTGTTTTTT. This codes for CASSQLEKALFF.